These 28 T cell receptor beta chains share one sample of origin, sequenced in a study of tumor-infiltrating lymphocytes in primary liver carcinoma. The template, 500 ng total RNA, yielded TCR beta cDNA made with a constant-region primer. Investigators got TCR beta libraries out of three nested multiplex PCR rounds, done with slightly modified ARM-PCR. The opening two PCR rounds, around 9 cycles each, paired TRBV1-TRBV30 forward primers with a C-beta reverse primer. TCRdb ran MiXCR on the multiplex PCR reads and lists one entry per CDR3 protein. Found here are approximately 80,000 distinct CDR3 sequences, 65% to 75% of them singletons; the top ten hold about 25%. It was from about 20-30 mg of unsorted bulk tissue that RNA and DNA were co-extracted. Sequenced input: tumor-adjacent normal liver tissue. The receptors stem from a man in his forties with primary liver carcinoma and hepatitis B virus infection.

This clonotype was picked up one time. Compared with germline, one end of the junction differs, possibly owing to a read error. The chain joins TRBV4-2 to TRBJ2-7; the match to TRBD2 covers 12 bases. The germline V gene has CDR1 LGHNA and CDR2 YNFKEQ. The CDR3 loop spans 21 amino acids. The CDR3 loop reads CASSQVSLAGGLLRSSYKQYF. The CDR3 region has the DNA TGTGCGAGCAGCCAAGTCTCCCTAGCGGGAGGGCTATTACGAAGCTCCTACAAGCAGTACTTC.

This clonotype was recorded only once. A much larger clone sits a single nucleotide away, making a read error possible. The chain has TRBV29-1 and TRBJ2-5; D unresolved. Germline loops: CDR1 SQVTM, CDR2 ANQGSEA. V was cut by 2 bases and J by 1 base, with 11 bases left in between. The CDR3 has 14 residues. CDR3 residues: CSVEFPTAQETQYF. The CDR3 DNA reads as TGCAGCGTTGAATTCCCAACCGCCCAAGAGACCCAGTACTTC.

Worth noting for this clonotype: Without the conserved terminal phenylalanine or tryptophan, this CDR3 likely stems from a read error. The DNA is omitted, as the CDR3 cannot be located on it reliably, and the CDR3 follows TCRdb's listing. The chain is built from TRBV11-2 and TRBJ1-2; the DNA was not compared with TRBD1, the D call given in the table. CDR1 is SGHAT, CDR2 FQNNGV, per germline. The CDR3 contains 16 residues when both ends are counted. The CDR3 protein is CASSQGACALLYGYTL.

A note on this clonotype: An end of the junction differs from the germline gene, which may be a read error. CDR3 loop: CAVSSGANVLTF. The CDR3 bases are TGTGCCGTCTCCTCTGGGGCCAACGTACTGACTTTC. The rearrangement uses TRBV10-3 and TRBJ2-6, with a tentative D call TRBD1 (5 bases). There are 12 residues in the CDR3. Germline loops: CDR1 ENHRY, CDR2 SYGVKD.

The chain recombines TRBV6-5 with TRBJ2-7, with TRBD1 identical over 7 bases. The CDR3 length is 14 residues. Germline loops: CDR1 MNHEY, CDR2 SVGAGI. After removal of 2 bases from V and 2 bases from J, the junction contained 3 bases not matched to a gene. In DNA form, the CDR3 reads TGTGCCAGCAGTTACGGTCAGGGGGCCTACGAGCAGTACTTC. Translation gives CASSYGQGAYEQYF.

A remark on this clonotype: At one end, the junction sequence differs from germline, possibly due to a read error. The chain joins TRBV4-3 to TRBJ1-6; D possibly corresponds to TRBD1 (6 bases). This CDR3 has 20 amino acids. Per germline, CDR1 LGHNA and CDR2 YSLEER. This chain's CDR3 is CANSQDLQGQGSSYNSPLHF. CDR3 in DNA: TGTGCCAACAGCCAAGATCTCCAAGGGCAGGGGTCGTCCTATAATTCACCCCTCCACTTT.

Note on this clonotype: The junction does not match germline at one end; this may be a read error. The chain couples TRBV5-4 to TRBJ2-3; D unresolved. The CDR3 is 13 residues long. Per germline, CDR1 SGHNT and CDR2 YYREEE (reference sequence). The CDR3 coding sequence is TGTGCCAGCAGCTTGCCCTACACAAATACGCAGTATTTT. Amino acid sequence: CASSLPYTNTQYF.

For this clonotype: The DNA is omitted, as the CDR3 cannot be located on it reliably, and the CDR3 follows TCRdb's listing. The gene calls are TRBV7-9 and TRBJ2-2. The CDR3 spans 14 residues, counting both ends. Germline lookup yields CDR1 SEHNR and CDR2 FQNEAQ (reference sequence). The CDR3 loop reads CASSLAGNTGSCFF.

As regards this clonotype: No conserved phenylalanine or tryptophan is present at the end of the CDR3, so a read error is the likely explanation. This sequence joins TRBV10-3 and TRBJ2-5; 11 bases fit TRBD1. CDR1 is ENHRY and CDR2 is SYGVKD in the germline V gene. The CDR3 has 17 amino acids. The CDR3 nucleotides read TGTGCCATAAGTGAGCCGAAGGGACAGGGGGGGACGGAGACCCAGTACCTC. Translation gives CAISEPKGQGGTETQYL.

Worth noting for this clonotype: A read error may account for a junction end that differs from germline. The chain links TRBV5-5 to TRBJ1-5; the match to TRBD1 covers 7 bases. Germline CDR1 is SGHKS and CDR2 is YYEKEE (reference sequence). The CDR3 contains 16 residues. The CDR3 region is CASSTGQTISNLPLHF. In DNA, the CDR3 is TGTGCCAGCAGCACGGGACAGACGATTAGCAATCTGCCCCTGCATTTT.

Regarding this clonotype: A junction end diverges from the germline sequence, so it may reflect a read error. The chain has TRBV11-2 and TRBJ2-2; D possibly matches TRBD1 or TRBD2 (5 bases each). Germline CDR1 and CDR2: SGHAT and FQNNGV. This CDR3 has 15 residues. In nucleotides, the CDR3 is TGTGCCAACAGCTTGCGTGGGGACCCTACCGGTGAGCTGATTTTT. This translates into CANSLRGDPTGELIF.

This chain uses TRBV7-2 with TRBJ1-6; 8 bases are a match to TRBD1. The junction had 5 bases not matched to a gene; V was cut back by 4 bases and J by 6 bases. The V gene's germline CDR1 is SGHTA and CDR2 FQGNSA. The CDR3 contains 15 residues. CDR3 protein: CASSSHTGGNSPLHF. In DNA, the CDR3 is TGTGCCAGCAGCTCCCATACAGGGGGTAATTCACCCCTCCACTTT. The complete variable domain, with remaining parts taken from reference TRBV7-2 and TRBJ1-6, reads GAGVSQSPSNKVTEKGKDVELRCDPISGHTALYWYRQSLGQGLEFLIYFQGNSAPDKSGLPSDRFSAERTGGSVSTLTIQRTQQEDSAVYLCASSSHTGGNSPLHFGNGTRLTVT.

This chain connects TRBV11-2 to TRBJ2-7, with D perhaps matching TRBD2 (6 bases). CDR3 size: 13 residues. Germline V gene data show CDR1 as SGHAT and CDR2 as FQNNGV. The CDR3 DNA sequence: TGTACCAGCAGCTTAGGAGGGGCTAGCGAGCAGTACGTC. It encodes CTSSLGGASEQYV.

Concerning this clonotype: In this CDR3 the conserved last residue, phenylalanine or tryptophan, is missing, so a read error is likely. The rearrangement links TRBV12-3 or TRBV12-4 to TRBJ1-5, with D possibly being TRBD1 (5 bases). The CDR3 loop spans 15 amino acids. The CDR3 DNA reads TGTGCGAGCAGTTTGGGCGACAGAGTCAATCAGCCCCAGCATTCT. It yields the protein CASSLGDRVNQPQHS.

This clonotype was seen a handful of times. CDR3: CASSSSGTDTQYF. CDR3 sequence (DNA): TGTGCCAGCAGTTCGAGTGGCACAGATACGCAGTATTTT. V gene TRBV12-3 or TRBV12-4 combines with J gene TRBJ2-3, with D uncertain. The CDR3 covers 13 residues. V lost 4 bases to trimming and J lost 1 base, with 6 bases between them.

In the case of this clonotype: One junction end disagrees with the germline gene, perhaps due to a read error. This chain joins TRBV7-8 and TRBJ2-6; 8 nucleotides agree with TRBD2. CDR3 length: 18 residues. CDR1 and CDR2 (germline): SGHVS, FQNEAQ. This CDR3 reads CASSLPGLDFSWANVLIF. In DNA, the CDR3 is TGTGCCAGCAGCCTTCCGGGACTAGACTTTTCTTGGGCCAACGTCCTGATTTTC.

As for this clonotype: A read error may be the cause here, since a much bigger clone is one base away. This sequence joins TRBV6-5 and TRBJ2-1; 9 bases fit TRBD2. Trimming removed 6 bases from V and 4 bases from J; junction bases left unmatched: 4. Germline V gene sequence: CDR1 MNHEY, CDR2 SVGAGI. This CDR3 contains 14 residues. CDR3 residues: CASRRLADYNEQFF. The DNA of the CDR3 is TGTGCCAGCAGACGACTAGCGGATTACAATGAGCAGTTCTTC.

The table lists this clonotype with a few counts. The rearrangement uses TRBV10-3 and TRBJ2-1; tentative D call: TRBD1 (6 bases). This CDR3 is built from 15 residues. The V end lost 3 bases, the J end lost 4 bases, and 13 bases lay between the germline ends. CDR1 ENHRY and CDR2 SYGVKD come from the germline V gene. The CDR3 coding sequence is TGTGCCATCAGTGAAGCCCAGGGGAGATACAATGAGCAGTTCTTC. It translates to CAISEAQGRYNEQFF.

This clonotype was seen at least ten times. The J gene is TRBJ1-3, the V gene TRBV6-6; D not certain. Trimming took off 4 bases at V and 4 bases at J, with 14 bases between the two ends. CDR3 size: 15 residues. Germline CDR1 reads MNHNY; CDR2 reads SVGAGI (reference sequence). CDR3 region: CASSFRHEIGNTIYF. As DNA, the CDR3 is TGTGCCAGCAGTTTCAGGCACGAAATCGGAAACACCATATATTTT.

In this sample, this clonotype turned up once. A junction end diverges from the germline sequence, so it may reflect a read error. This chain links TRBV11-1 with TRBJ2-7, with unresolved D. CDR3 size: 16 residues. Germline V gene sequence: CDR1 SGHAT, CDR2 FQDESV (reference sequence). CDR3 sequence reads: CASSSRGSFRLYKHYF. The CDR3, as DNA: TGTGCCAGCAGCTCAAGAGGCTCTTTCAGACTCTACAAGCATTACTTC.

In the case of this clonotype: Possible read error: a much larger clone is one base away. The chain carries TRBV28 and TRBJ2-5; 8 bases agree with TRBD2. The germline V gene has CDR1 MDHEN and CDR2 SYDVKM. The trim removed 5 bases at V and 5 bases at J, leaving 1 base unmatched. This CDR3 is built from 12 residues. Written as DNA, the CDR3 is TGTGCCAGCAGTGCGGGGGGTGAGACCCAGTACTTC. This codes for CASSAGGETQYF.

This chain uses TRBV4-1 with TRBJ2-1, with D maybe TRBD1 (5 bases). Germline V gene data show CDR1 as MGHRA and CDR2 as YSYEKL. V dropped 6 bases and J dropped 0 bases, with 18 bases sitting between them. The CDR3 contains 17 residues. CDR3 nucleotide sequence: TGCGCCAGCAGGCAACAAAAGACAGTACACTCCTACAATGAGCAGTTCTTC. Protein sequence: CASRQQKTVHSYNEQFF.

This clonotype has a handful of counts. The genes are TRBV2 and TRBJ2-7, with 7 bases lining up with TRBD2. Trimming at V came to 8 bases and at J to 7 bases, leaving 5 bases not matched to a gene. Germline CDR1 reads SNHLY; CDR2 reads FYNNEI. CDR3 size: 11 residues. The CDR3 coding sequence is TGTGCCAGCGGGGGGGGGGGTGAGCAGTACTTC. Translating gives CASGGGGEQYF.

As for this clonotype: The junction departs from germline at one end; a sequencing error may be responsible. The V call is TRBV6-1, the J call TRBJ1-5; D gene uncertain. The CDR3 is made up of 15 amino acids. Germline values: CDR1 MNHNS, CDR2 SASEGT. As DNA, the CDR3 is TGTGCCAGCAGTCCAATAGGGATGGGCAATCAGTCCCAGCATTTT. Its protein product is CASSPIGMGNQSQHF.

Details on this clonotype: Compared with germline, one end of the junction differs, possibly owing to a read error. V is TRBV6-5 and J is TRBJ2-5, with a possible D match to TRBD2 (7 bases). Germline values: CDR1 MNHEY, CDR2 SVGAGI. The CDR3 has 16 amino acids. The CDR3 is CVSTGRSRGFQETQYF. CDR3 nucleotide sequence: TGCGTCAGTACCGGGAGGTCCAGGGGTTTTCAAGAGACCCAGTACTTC.

Remarks on this clonotype: Germline is not matched at one junction end, which may reflect a read error. The chain uses TRBV6-2 or TRBV6-3 and TRBJ1-5; a possible D gene is TRBD1 (5 bases). The germline V gene encodes CDR1 MNHEY and CDR2 SVGEGT. The CDR3 runs 15 residues. CDR3 bases: TGTGCCAGCAGTTCCAAGGTAGGGGTCAATCAGTCCCAGCATTTT. Translation gives CASSSKVGVNQSQHF.

V is TRBV5-6 and J is TRBJ2-3; no definite D call. Matching the DNA end better, TRBJ1-5 makes the J call doubtful. This CDR3 is built from 15 residues. Germline CDR1 and CDR2: SGHDT and YYEEEE. Written as DNA, the CDR3 is TGTGCCTGCGCCCGGGCTAGCAGAAGCACAGATACGCAGCATTTT. Its translation: CACARASRSTDTQHF.

As regards this clonotype: The junction departs from the called germline gene at one end, perhaps through a read error. This chain's CDR3 is CAISFRTASYEQYF. Here the CDR3 DNA reads TGTGCCATCAGCTTCAGGACTGCATCCTACGAGCAGTACTTC. The rearrangement uses TRBV11-2 and TRBJ2-7; D may be TRBD2 (5 bases). The V gene's germline CDR1 is SGHAT and CDR2 FQNNGV. This CDR3 is built from 14 residues.